These 3 T cell receptor beta chains were sequenced from one sample in a study of regulatory T cells in long-lasting Graves disease. Time point reported: newly diagnosed GD, antithyroid drugs for less than 3 months. Scientists built the TCR library using RNA that was extracted from PBMCs. Both iRepertoire HTBI primers and Arm-PCR of CDR3 regions were used to build the TCR beta libraries. TCRdb reprocessed the multiplex PCR reads with MiXCR, giving one entry per CDR3 protein. The table records more than 450,000 distinct CDR3 sequences, around 12% of them present only once. The sample also formed part of further work on T cells in Graves' hyperthyroidism and ophthalmopathy.

The sequences come from peripheral blood mononuclear cells (PBMCs), collected at new diagnosis, from a patient treated with antithyroid drugs. The source is a woman aged 25 to 45 with Graves disease.

The sample holds many counts of this clonotype. V gene TRBV19 combines with J gene TRBJ2-3; D might be TRBD2 (5 bases). The V gene's germline CDR1 is LNHDA and CDR2 SQIVND (reference sequence). V lost 11 bases and J 0 bases, leaving 12 bases between the germline ends. CDR3 length: 13 amino acids. CDR3 DNA sequence: TGTGCCGGTTCTACGGGGAGCACAGATACGCAGTATTTT. Amino acid sequence: CAGSTGSTDTQYF. Full variable domain (missing parts from reference TRBV19 and TRBJ2-3): DGGITQSPKYLFRKEGQNVTLSCEQNLNHDAMYWYRQDPGQGLRLIYYSQIVNDFQKGDIAEGYSVSREKKESFPLTVTSAQKNPTAFYLCAGSTGSTDTQYFGPGTRLTVL.

Ten or more counts support this clonotype. The rearrangement links TRBV3-1 to TRBJ2-7, with 11 bases identical to TRBD2. With 3 bases clipped from V and 2 bases from J, the junction kept 3 bases outside the gene matches. Germline V gene sequence: CDR1 LGHDT, CDR2 YNNKEL (reference sequence). The CDR3 sequence is 15 residues long. The CDR3 region is CASSQTSGIAYEQYF. The CDR3 coding sequence is TGTGCCAGCAGCCAGACTAGCGGGATCGCCTACGAGCAGTACTTC.

This clonotype came up many times. The J gene is TRBJ2-3, the V gene TRBV6-1; D not certain. Germline CDR1 is MNHNS and CDR2 is SASEGT. This CDR3 spans 15 amino acids. V lost 10 bases and J 5 bases, leaving 22 bases between the germline ends. The CDR3 bases are TGTGCCACCCGCACGGACCTCAGGATCAAAGATACGCAGTATTTT. This gives the protein CATRTDLRIKDTQYF.